The clone carrying this TCR beta chain was detected ten times or more. Using RNA transcripts, the TCR beta CDR3 regions were amplified. RT-PCR with HTBI primers came first, then second-round multiplex PCR. TCRdb recomputed calls from the multiplex PCR reads with MiXCR, one row per CDR3 protein. The sample lists just over 600,000 distinct CDR3 sequences; about a fifth were seen once. This entry comes from a study of Graves' ophthalmopathy and Graves' hyperthyroidism. Trimming cost V 11 bases and J 1 base, with 14 bases left between them. The germline CDR1 and CDR2 sequences are MDHEN and SYDVKM. The CDR3 has 13 residues.

The rearrangement joins TRBV28 to TRBJ2-5, with D perhaps TRBD1 or TRBD2 (6 bases each). The TCR was taken from a woman aged 18-35 years with stable Graves' hyperthyroidism. Some clones in this sample may be carry-over from other donors' samples. The sequenced material came from peripheral blood. This CDR3 reads CAVEGGAQETQYF. The CDR3 nucleotides read TGTGCCGTAGAGGGGGGAGCCCAAGAGACCCAGTACTTC. The full variable domain, in which reference TRBV28 and TRBJ2-5 provide the parts outside the CDR3, is DVKVTQSSRYLVKRTGEKVFLECVQDMDHENMFWYRQDPGLGLRLIYFSYDVKMKEKGDIPEGYSVSREKKERFSLILESASTNQTSMYLCAVEGGAQETQYFGPGTRLLVL.